This T cell receptor beta chain was documented in a study of tumor and adjacent non-tumor tissue in lung cancer. In the study overall: Stage I to III disease affected roughly 10 men and a handful of women aged 31 to 76.

V was clipped by 3 bases and J by 7 bases; unmatched bases: 6. This CDR3 is built from 14 residues. Regarding the study as a whole: Top 100 clones took a larger repertoire share in normal lung.

The library came from three nested PCR rounds adapted from ARM-PCR protocols. TCRdb ran MiXCR on the multiplex PCR reads and lists one entry per CDR3 protein. In the table there are fewer than 150,000 distinct CDR3 sequences, approximately 66% of which are singletons. For this clonotype: Its specificity is unknown.

No cell sorting was done before RNA was extracted from the tissue. Specimen: lung tumor tissue. The sequence came from a man between 60 and 75 years old with small cell lung cancer. The chain joins TRBV12-3 or TRBV12-4 to TRBJ2-1; TRBD2 agrees at 7 bases. CDR3 sequence reads: CASSFLAEGNEQFF. The CDR3 region has the DNA TGTGCCAGCAGTTTTCTAGCGGAAGGGAATGAGCAGTTCTTC.